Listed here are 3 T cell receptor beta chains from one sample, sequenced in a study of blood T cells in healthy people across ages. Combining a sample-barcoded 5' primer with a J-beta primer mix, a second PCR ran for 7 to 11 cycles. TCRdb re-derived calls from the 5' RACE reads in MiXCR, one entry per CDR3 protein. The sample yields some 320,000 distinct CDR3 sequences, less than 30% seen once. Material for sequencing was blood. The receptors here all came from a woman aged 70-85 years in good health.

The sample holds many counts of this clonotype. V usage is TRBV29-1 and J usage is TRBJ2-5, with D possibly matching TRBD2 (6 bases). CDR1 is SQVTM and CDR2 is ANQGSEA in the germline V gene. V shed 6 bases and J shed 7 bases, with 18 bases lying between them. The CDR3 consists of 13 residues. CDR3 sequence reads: CSVTTRGLMTQYF. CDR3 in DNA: TGCAGCGTCACGACTAGGGGACTTATGACCCAGTACTTC.

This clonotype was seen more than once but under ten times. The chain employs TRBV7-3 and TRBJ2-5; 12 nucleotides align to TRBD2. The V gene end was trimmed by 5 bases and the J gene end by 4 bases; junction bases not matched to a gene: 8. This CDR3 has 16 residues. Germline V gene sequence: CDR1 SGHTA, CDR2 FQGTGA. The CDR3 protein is CASSLQTGLAGETQYF. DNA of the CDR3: TGTGCCAGCAGCCTACAAACGGGACTAGCGGGAGAGACCCAGTACTTC.

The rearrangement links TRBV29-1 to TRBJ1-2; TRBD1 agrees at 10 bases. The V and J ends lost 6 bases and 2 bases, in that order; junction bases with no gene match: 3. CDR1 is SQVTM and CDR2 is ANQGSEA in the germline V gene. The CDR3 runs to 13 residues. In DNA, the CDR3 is TGCAGCGTGTCGACAGGGGGCAACTATGGCTACACCTTC. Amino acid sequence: CSVSTGGNYGYTF.